This TCR beta chain was retrieved from a study of CD8+ T cells in alopecia areata. Regarding the study as a whole: Higher clonality than in normal scalp was seen in lesional scalp, especially alopecia totalis/universalis. Resident alphabeta T-cell populations of normal skin are likewise subject to sequencing in scalp samples. Clarity of TCR sharing across patients fell short of that in mice, possibly HLA-related.

A remark on this clone: Its antigen is unidentified.

RNA, once extracted, was reverse transcribed into cDNA for use as the sequencing template. Sequencing used immunoSEQ multiplex PCR; TCRdb keeps in-frame clones, though not all of them. The sample lists some 160,000 clones, about three fifths seen once, with about 40% in the top ten. Germline-derived CDR1 and CDR2 are SGDLS and YYNGEE. The CDR3 loop spans 16 amino acids. The V and J ends lost 4 bases and 1 base, in that order; junction bases with no gene match: 7. The TCR comes from a human donor in good health. The chain carries TRBV9 and TRBJ2-2, with 7 bases matching TRBD1. The material sequenced was CD8+ T cells sorted from blood. The CDR3: CASSFGQAQNTGELFF. The CDR3 coding sequence is TGTGCCAGCAGCTTCGGACAGGCACAGAACACCGGGGAGCTGTTTTTT.